This is a list of T cell receptor beta chains from one sample in a study of T cell repertoires in cytomegalovirus infection. These TCRs are of unknown antigen specificity. TCRdb reanalysed the reads using MiXCR and keeps one entry per CDR3 protein. The table lists 550,000 to 700,000 distinct CDR3 sequences, around 40% of them singletons. The sample was cultured PBMCs, taken from culture after CMV antigen stimulation. These receptors were collected from a human donor in good health (CMV status not recorded). Some clones in this sample may be carry-over from other donors' samples. The CDR3 runs from the conserved cysteine through the conserved F or W. D genes are given only for firm matches. Expanded clones are given a class, and other clones once, few, many or no size at all.

>few|NA|TRBJ1-1|15|TRBV19
TGTGCCAGTAGTATAGAGGGGGGAGCCAACACTGAAGCTTTCTTT
CASSIEGGANTEAFF
>many|NA|TRBJ1-2|14|TRBV7-2
TGTGCCAGCAGCTTAGTCCAGGCTAACTATGGCTACACCTTC
CASSLVQANYGYTF
>NA|NA|TRBJ2-7|15|TRBV12-3/TRBV12-4
TGTGCCAGCAGCGACCCTGCGGACAGTCGCTACGAGCAGTACTTC
CASSDPADSRYEQYF
>many|TRBD2|TRBJ2-3|16|TRBV7-2
TGTGCCAGCAGCTTAGCTCTAGCGGGAGGGACAGATACGCAGTATTTT
CASSLALAGGTDTQYF
>NA|TRBD2|TRBJ2-3|17|TRBV6-5
TGTGCCAGCAGTTACGAGCCTACTAGCGGTGGCACAGATACGCAGTATTTT
CASSYEPTSGGTDTQYF
>NA|NA|TRBJ2-5|14|TRBV6-6
TGTGCCAGCAGTTCCGCCGGGACACAAGAGACCCAGTACTTC
CASSSAGTQETQYF
>NA|TRBD2|TRBJ2-7|18|TRBV19
TGTGCCAGTAGTATGAGACTAGCGGGAGGGTTCGGAGCCTACGAGCAGTACTTC
CASSMRLAGGFGAYEQYF
>once|NA|TRBJ1-5|16|TRBV4-1
TGCGCCAGCAGCCAAGACACGGCCCCCAAGGCGCAGCCCCAGCATTTT
CASSQDTAPKAQPQHF
>NA|NA|TRBJ1-1|15|TRBV7-9
TGTGCCAGCAGCCCCCCGGGGGGTTTAGGCACTGAAGCTTTCTTT
CASSPPGGLGTEAFF
>many|TRBD1|TRBJ1-2|16|TRBV7-6
TGTGCCAGCAGCTTAACGACAGGGAGTGGATTATGGGGCTACACCTTC
CASSLTTGSGLWGYTF
>once|NA|TRBJ1-2|13|TRBV20-1
TGCAGTGCTAGAACCCCCGGGTTAATGGGCTACACCTTC
CSARTPGLMGYTF
>few|NA|TRBJ2-1|14|TRBV7-4
TGTGCCAGCAGCCGGCCGGGACTTTTCAATGAGCAGTTCTTC
CASSRPGLFNEQFF
>NA|TRBD1|TRBJ1-1|15|TRBV7-2
TGTGCCAGCAGCTTAGTCCGAGGGGGCAGGGGTGAAGCTTTCTTT
CASSLVRGGRGEAFF
>few|NA|TRBJ1-4|13|TRBV7-2
TGTGCCAGCAGCTTACAATTGTCCTCTGTTCGTTTTTTT
CASSLQLSSVRFF
>NA|TRBD2|TRBJ2-1|14|TRBV2
TGTGCCGGGCAGTTAGCGGGAGGGCCGGGGGAGCAGTTCTTC
CAGQLAGGPGEQFF
>few|NA|TRBJ2-7|19|TRBV7-8
TGTGCCAGCAGCCAGAAGGGAACGTTCGGTTCTGTGGCTCACTACGAGCAGTACTTC
CASSQKGTFGSVAHYEQYF